The sequence of this T cell receptor (beta chain) was determined in a study of blood T cell repertoires in COVID-19. The CDR3 spans 13 residues. J was trimmed by 5 bases and V by 3 bases; bases with no gene match: 3. Per the germline V gene, CDR1 is SGHAT and CDR2 is FQNNGV. The repertoire was sequenced with immunoSEQ multiplex PCR; TCRdb's copy has only in-frame clones and lacks some. Here the sample spans fewer than 200,000 clones, 65% to 90% being singletons. The receptor was derived from a man in his fifties or sixties who had recovered from COVID-19. Sequencing used PBMCs or T cells enriched from blood (not recorded which). This chain uses TRBV11-2 with TRBJ2-7; 8 bases fit TRBD1. The CDR3 loop reads CASSFQGAHEQYF. The CDR3 DNA follows: TGTGCCAGCAGCTTCCAGGGGGCCCACGAGCAGTACTTC.